This TCR beta chain was identified in a study of T cell repertoires in cytomegalovirus infection. About the research overall: Use of recently identified HLA-C-restricted and well-studied HLA-B-restricted CMV epitopes was part of the study. CMV infection plus the matching HLA type was flagged by public TCR beta signatures. Study-wide results and limits: Accumulated public TCR beta family frequency recognized individuals carrying CMV together with the relevant HLA. Ex vivo responses were dominated by HLA-C-restricted CMV-specific TCR beta clonotypes.

In the case of this clonotype: What it recognizes is unknown.

One entry per CDR3 protein, called by TCRdb with MiXCR from the reads. Counted here are 900,000 to 950,000 distinct CDR3 sequences, about a third occurring once; the ten biggest clones make up over 12%. Unmatched junction bases numbered 11, after V lost 4 bases and J lost 4 bases. The CDR3 has 18 amino acids. Germline V gives CDR1 MNHEY, CDR2 SVGEGT. Sequencing used cultured CD8+ T cells from PBMCs, obtained from culture after CMV antigen stimulation. The sequence was collected from a human donor in good health (CMV status not recorded). Some clones in this sample may be carry-over from other donors' samples. The gene calls are TRBV6-2 or TRBV6-3 and TRBJ2-1; TRBD1 matches 12 bases. CDR3 nucleotide sequence: TGTGCCAGCAGTTCCGGGACAGGGGGCTTTATACCTTACAATGAGCAGTTCTTC. Protein product: CASSSGTGGFIPYNEQFF.